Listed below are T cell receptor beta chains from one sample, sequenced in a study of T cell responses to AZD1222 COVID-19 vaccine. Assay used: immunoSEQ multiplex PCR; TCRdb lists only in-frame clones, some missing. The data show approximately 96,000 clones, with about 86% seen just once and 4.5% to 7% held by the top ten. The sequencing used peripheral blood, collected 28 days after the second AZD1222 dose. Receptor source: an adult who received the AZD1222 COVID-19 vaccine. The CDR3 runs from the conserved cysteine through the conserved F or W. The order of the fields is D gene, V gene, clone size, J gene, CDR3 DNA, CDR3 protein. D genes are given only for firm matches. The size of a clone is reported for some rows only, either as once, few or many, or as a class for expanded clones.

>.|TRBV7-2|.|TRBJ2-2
TGTGCCAGCAGCTTAGCGGGGGGCGCGGGGACCGGGGAGCTGTTTTTT
CASSLAGGAGTGELFF
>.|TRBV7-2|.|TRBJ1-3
TGTGCCAGCAGCTTAGAGGGGGGCCGGGGAAACACCATATATTTT
CASSLEGGRGNTIYF
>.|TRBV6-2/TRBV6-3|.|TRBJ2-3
TGTGCCAGCAGTTATTATCTGTTCACAGATACGCAGTATTTT
CASSYYLFTDTQYF
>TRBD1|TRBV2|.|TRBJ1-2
TGTGCCAGCAGGGTAGACAGGGGCGCTAGGAATGGCTACACCTTC
CASRVDRGARNGYTF
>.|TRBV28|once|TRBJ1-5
TGTGCCAGCGGTGGCCTACCCATTCAGCCCCAGCATTTT
CASGGLPIQPQHF
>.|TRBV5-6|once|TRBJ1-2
TGTGCCAGCAGCTTGGGTCAGGCGGCGGGGGGCTACACCTTC
CASSLGQAAGGYTF
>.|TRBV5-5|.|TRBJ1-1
TGTGCCAGCAAACGGGGCACTGAAGCTTTCTTT
CASKRGTEAFF
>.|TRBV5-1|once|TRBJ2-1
TGCGCCAGCAGCTTTGGTTCAGGGTTCAATGAGCAGTTCTTC
CASSFGSGFNEQFF
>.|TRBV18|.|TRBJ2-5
TGTGCCAGCTCACAATATATAGAGACCCAGTACTTC
CASSQYIETQYF
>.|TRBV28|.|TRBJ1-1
TGTGCCAGCAGGGCTCCCGGGGGGGCTGACACTGAAGCTTTCTTT
CASRAPGGADTEAFF
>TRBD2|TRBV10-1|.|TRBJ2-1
TGCGCCAGCAGCGATACTAGCGGGCCTAATGAGCAGTTCTTC
CASSDTSGPNEQFF
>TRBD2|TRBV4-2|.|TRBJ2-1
TGTGCCAGCAGCTCGGGACTAGCGGGAGGCACATACAATGAGCAGTTCTTC
CASSSGLAGGTYNEQFF
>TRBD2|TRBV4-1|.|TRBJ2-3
TGCGCCAGCAGCCTTGGGACTAGCGGCCAGGGAGATACGCAGTATTTT
CASSLGTSGQGDTQYF
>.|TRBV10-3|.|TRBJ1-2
TGTGCCATCAGTGAGATGGAAGGCTATGGCTACACCTTC
CAISEMEGYGYTF
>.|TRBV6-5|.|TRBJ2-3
TGTGCCAGCAGAAACCGGGGAGCAGATACGCAGTATTTT
CASRNRGADTQYF
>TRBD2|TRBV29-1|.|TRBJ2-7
TGCAGCGTTGCCGGCCAGGGCGGGAGCACCTACGAGCAGTACTTC
CSVAGQGGSTYEQYF
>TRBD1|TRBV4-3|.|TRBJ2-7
TGCGCCAGCAGCCAAGGACAGGGCGACTACGAGCAGTACTTC
CASSQGQGDYEQYF
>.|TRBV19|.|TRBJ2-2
TGTGCCAGTCGCGGTCCCCGGGAGCTGTTTTTT
CASRGPRELFF
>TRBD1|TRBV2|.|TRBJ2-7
TGTGCCAGCAACATCCGGGACAGAGACTACGAGCAGTACTTC
CASNIRDRDYEQYF
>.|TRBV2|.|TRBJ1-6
TGTGCCAGCAGTGAAGCCCGAGGGAGAGATTGGAATTCACCCCTCCACTTT
CASSEARGRDWNSPLHF
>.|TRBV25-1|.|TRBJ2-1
TGTGCCAGCAGGGCCCCTCAGTCCTACAATGAGCAGTTCTTC
CASRAPQSYNEQFF
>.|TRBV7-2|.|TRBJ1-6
TGTGCCAGCAGCTTAGGATCGGGGGGCAGGGGAGGGTCACCCCTCCACTTT
CASSLGSGGRGGSPLHF
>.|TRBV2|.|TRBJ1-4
TGTGCCAGCAGGACCTCCGAGTTTGAAAAACTGTTTTTT
CASRTSEFEKLFF
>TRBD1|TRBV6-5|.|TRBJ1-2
TGTGCCAGCAGTACCTGGACAGGGAGCGGCTACACCTTC
CASSTWTGSGYTF
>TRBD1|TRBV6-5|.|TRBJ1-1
TGTGCCAGCAGTACCCAGGGGGCCACTGAAGCTTTCTTT
CASSTQGATEAFF
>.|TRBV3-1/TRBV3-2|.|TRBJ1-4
TGTGCCAGCAGCCAAGGGCCGACTAATGAAAAACTGTTTTTT
CASSQGPTNEKLFF
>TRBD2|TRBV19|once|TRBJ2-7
TGTGCCAGTAGTATGAAGTGGGAGGGCCCCCCCGAGCAGTACTTC
CASSMKWEGPPEQYF
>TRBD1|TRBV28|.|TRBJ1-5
TGTGCCAGCAGCCCTATCCCTGACAGGGGCCGCAATCAGCCCCAGCATTTT
CASSPIPDRGRNQPQHF
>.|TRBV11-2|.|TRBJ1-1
TGTGCCAGCAGCTACCGACAGTCTCCGGCGGCTTTCTTT
CASSYRQSPAAFF
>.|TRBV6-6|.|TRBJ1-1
TGTGCCAGCAGCAAACAGGGATCCACTGAAGCTTTCTTT
CASSKQGSTEAFF
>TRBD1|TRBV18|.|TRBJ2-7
TGTGCCAGCTCAACCGGGACAGGAGCCTACGAGCAGTACTTC
CASSTGTGAYEQYF
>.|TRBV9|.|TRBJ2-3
TGTGCGTCTGGATGGGCGGGGCGCACAGATACGCAGTATTTT
CASGWAGRTDTQYF
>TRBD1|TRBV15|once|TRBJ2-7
TGTGCCACCAGCAGAGATCGGAGGACAGGAGTTGACGAGCAGTACTTC
CATSRDRRTGVDEQYF
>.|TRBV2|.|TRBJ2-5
TGTGCCAGCACCGAAGGGATGCAAGAGACCCAGTACTTC
CASTEGMQETQYF
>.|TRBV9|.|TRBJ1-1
TGTGCCAGCAGCCCCTGGGAAGAAGGCACTGAAGCTTTCTTT
CASSPWEEGTEAFF
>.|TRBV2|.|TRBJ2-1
TGTGCCAGCAGTGACAGGGAGGCCTACAATGAGCAGTTCTTC
CASSDREAYNEQFF
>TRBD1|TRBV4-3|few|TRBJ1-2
TGCGCCAGCAGCCAAGATGAGGGGGCCAGGAACTATGGCTACACCTTC
CASSQDEGARNYGYTF
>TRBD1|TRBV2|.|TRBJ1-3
TGTGCCAGCAGACACAGGGGGGACTCTGGAAACACCATATATTTT
CASRHRGDSGNTIYF
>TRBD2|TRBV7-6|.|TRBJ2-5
TGTGCCAGCAGCTTGAGTAGCGGGAGTGGGGAGACCCAGTACTTC
CASSLSSGSGETQYF